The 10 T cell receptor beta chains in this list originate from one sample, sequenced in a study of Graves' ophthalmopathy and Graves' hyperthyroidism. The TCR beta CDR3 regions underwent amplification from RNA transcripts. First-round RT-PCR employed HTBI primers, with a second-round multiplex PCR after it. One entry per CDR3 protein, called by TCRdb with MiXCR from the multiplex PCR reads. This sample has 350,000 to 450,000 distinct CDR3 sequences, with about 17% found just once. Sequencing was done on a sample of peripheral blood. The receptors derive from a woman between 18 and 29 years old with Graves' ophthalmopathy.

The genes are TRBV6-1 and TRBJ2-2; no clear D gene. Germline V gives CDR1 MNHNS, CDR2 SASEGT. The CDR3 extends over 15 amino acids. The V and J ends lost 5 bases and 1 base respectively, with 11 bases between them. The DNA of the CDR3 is TGTGCCAGCAGTCATCAATCAAAGAACACCGGGGAGCTGTTTTTT. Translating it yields CASSHQSKNTGELFF.

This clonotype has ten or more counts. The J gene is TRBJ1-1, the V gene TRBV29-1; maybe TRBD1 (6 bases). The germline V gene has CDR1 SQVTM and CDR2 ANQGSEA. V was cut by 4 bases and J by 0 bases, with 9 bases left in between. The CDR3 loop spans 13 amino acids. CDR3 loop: CSVVGGLNTEAFF. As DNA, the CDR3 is TGCAGCGTTGTAGGGGGTCTGAACACTGAAGCTTTCTTT.

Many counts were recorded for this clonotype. CDR3 coding DNA: TGCAGTGCTAGAGAGCCGGCCCGAGATGGCTACACCTTC. Its protein is CSAREPARDGYTF. The chain joins TRBV20-1 to TRBJ1-2; D remains ambiguous. Germline CDR1 DFQATT, CDR2 SNEGSKA (reference sequence). Deletions cut 0 bases from V and 6 bases from J, with 11 bases between. The CDR3 is 13 residues long.

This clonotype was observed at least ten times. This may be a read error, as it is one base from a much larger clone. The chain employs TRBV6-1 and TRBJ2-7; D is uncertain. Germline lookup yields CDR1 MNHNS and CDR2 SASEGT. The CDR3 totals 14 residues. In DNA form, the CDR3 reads TGTGCCAGCACCCCCCCAGGTTCGGCCTACGGGCAGTACTTC. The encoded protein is CASTPPGSAYGQYF.

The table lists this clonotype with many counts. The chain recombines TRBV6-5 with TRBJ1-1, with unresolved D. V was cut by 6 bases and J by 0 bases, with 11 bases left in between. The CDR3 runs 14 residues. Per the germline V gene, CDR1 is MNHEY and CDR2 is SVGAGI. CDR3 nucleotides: TGTGCCAGCAGAGTAAGGGTTATGAACACTGAAGCTTTCTTT. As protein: CASRVRVMNTEAFF.

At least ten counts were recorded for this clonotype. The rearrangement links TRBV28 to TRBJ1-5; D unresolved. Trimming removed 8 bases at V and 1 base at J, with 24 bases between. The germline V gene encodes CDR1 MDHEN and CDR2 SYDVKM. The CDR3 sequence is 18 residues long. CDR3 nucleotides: TGTGCCAGCGGGGAGAAGGTACCTCGAACTAGGAGCAATCAGCCCCAGCATTTT. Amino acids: CASGEKVPRTRSNQPQHF.

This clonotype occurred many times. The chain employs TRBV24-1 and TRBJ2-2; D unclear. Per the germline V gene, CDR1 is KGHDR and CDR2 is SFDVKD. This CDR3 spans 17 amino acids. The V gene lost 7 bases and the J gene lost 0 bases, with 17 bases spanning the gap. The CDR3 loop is CATSSVARQANTGELFF. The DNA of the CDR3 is TGTGCCACCAGCTCTGTGGCCCGGCAGGCGAACACCGGGGAGCTGTTTTTT.

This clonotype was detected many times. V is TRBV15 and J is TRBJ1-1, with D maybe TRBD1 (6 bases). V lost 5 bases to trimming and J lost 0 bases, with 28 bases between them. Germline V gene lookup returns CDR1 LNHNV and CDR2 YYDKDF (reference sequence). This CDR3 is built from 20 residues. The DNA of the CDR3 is TGTGCCACCAGCGACGGGGGTTCGACGTCCCGAGGGACAATGAACACTGAAGCTTTCTTT. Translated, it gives CATSDGGSTSRGTMNTEAFF. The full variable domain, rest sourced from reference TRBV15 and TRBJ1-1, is DAMVIQNPRYQVTQFGKPVTLSCSQTLNHNVMYWYQQKSSQAPKLLFHYYDKDFNNEADTPDNFQSRRPNTSFCFLDIRSPGLGDTAMYLCATSDGGSTSRGTMNTEAFFGQGTRLTVV.

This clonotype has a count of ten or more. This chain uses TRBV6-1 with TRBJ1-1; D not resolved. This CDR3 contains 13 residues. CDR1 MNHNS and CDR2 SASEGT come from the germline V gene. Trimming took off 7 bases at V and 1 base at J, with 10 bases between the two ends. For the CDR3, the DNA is TGTGCCAGCAAAGAAGGGCCGAACACTGAAGCTTTCTTT. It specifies CASKEGPNTEAFF.

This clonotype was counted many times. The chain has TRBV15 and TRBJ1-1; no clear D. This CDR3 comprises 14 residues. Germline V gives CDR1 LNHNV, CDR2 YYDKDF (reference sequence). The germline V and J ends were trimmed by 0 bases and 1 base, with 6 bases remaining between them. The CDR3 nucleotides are TGTGCCACCAGCAGAGATACGGGGAACACTGAAGCTTTCTTT. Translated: CATSRDTGNTEAFF.